This note documents a single T cell receptor beta chain sequence. The same CDR3 arises from other DNA sequences in this sample as well. The data originate from a study of cytomegalovirus exposure and HLA in healthy donors. Sequenced by immunoSEQ multiplex PCR; TCRdb stores in-frame clones only, minus some. The data show about 240,000 clones, with approximately 86% seen just once and roughly 1.2% held by the top ten. This CDR3 is 14 amino acids long. Looked up from germline, CDR1 is MDHEN and CDR2 is SYDVKM. With V trimmed by 2 bases and J by 3 bases, 2 bases remained unmatched. The receptor was derived from a woman younger than 45 in good health and CMV-seropositive. The sequencing sample was made of PBMCs. This chain links TRBV28 with TRBJ2-7; TRBD1 agrees at 9 bases. Here the CDR3 DNA reads TGTGCCAGCAGTTTAGGGGACAGGGTCTACGAGCAGTACTTC. Protein product: CASSLGDRVYEQYF.